This TCR beta chain was captured by sequencing in a study of cytomegalovirus exposure and HLA in healthy donors (dated by TCRdb to the late 2010s). In the study overall: An earlier analysis of approximately 640 of the donors reported more than 250 Gb of sequence data and 117 million unique TCR beta sequences from approximately 180 million T cells. An early release covering approximately 600 HLA-typed donors comprised about 300 gigabases of sequencing data and approximately 85 million unique TCR sequences. Of the approximately 400 genotyped donors, 65% to 90% fell in the genetic ancestry cluster associated with self-reported Caucasian donors. The study was designed to test whether signatures of past pathogen exposure could be identified by cataloging public T cell receptors. The study profiled the T cell repertoires of 550 to 700 subjects by immunosequencing and related them to cytomegalovirus serostatus. Along with the approximately 700-subject first cohort, a separate validation cohort of some 130 different subjects was used. The study combined high-throughput TCR immunosequencing, statistical association of individual TCRs with disease status, and machine learning to predict cytomegalovirus infection status. A later analysis re-analyzed previously published TCR beta repertoires from approximately 670 donors and added high-resolution HLA genotyping to study TCR occurrence patterns. The later analysis used no new phenotypic data to find candidate immune exposures, relying instead on TCR beta sequences and their occurrence across donors. An earlier analysis of 587 of the donors applied high-throughput TCR beta sequencing to assess whether each TCR beta V gene segment acted as functional or pseudogenic. Donor age, sex, ethnicity and CMV serostatus were collected together with the repertoire data. In a later genetic analysis, genome-wide SNP genotypes for about 55% of the roughly 700 donors were used, and that subset was treated as a discovery cohort. All discovery cohort repertoires had been generated on a single sequencing platform. HLA typing covered class I and class II loci at four-digit resolution. The number of donors typed differed by locus, with roughly 629-640 for A, B, C, DRB1 and DQB1, approximately 500 for DQA1, 600 to 610 for DPA1, and some 450 for DPB1. Because of strong linkage in the cohort, roughly five DR-DQ haplotypes were treated as single units for association and clustering. Among 398 genotyped donors of the cohort, an average of roughly 240,000 unique TCR beta nucleotide sequences were sequenced per donor, 15% to 20% of them non-productive. The investigation overall reported the following: Cytomegalovirus status was reported to be diagnosed by the classifier with high specificity and sensitivity in both the original and validation cohorts. Assigning TCR associations to individual alleles was difficult when HLA alleles, especially DR and DQ, strongly co-occurred. An association between a missense DCLRE1C variant and V-gene and J-gene trimming of TCR beta chains was found in a later genetic analysis and replicated in an independent cohort. A cluster of highly shared sequence variants was judged likely to represent a technical artifact of the sequencing pipeline. A total of 150 to 200 TCR beta chains were listed by the study as associated with cytomegalovirus. Linkage disequilibrium might explain the correlated functional status among segregating V segments, but an unknown experimental factor could not be ruled out. A further reported finding was that TCR beta sequences accurately predicted the HLA-A and HLA-B alleles for most subjects in the first cohort. According to a later analysis, most CMV-associated TCR beta chains appeared to be HLA-restricted, and the HLA associations seemed to be driven largely by CMV exposure. Presence/absence analyses assumed roughly uniform sequencing depth across donors, an assumption that may not hold. The only immune exposure information available for the cohort was CMV serostatus. The cohort was sequenced for TCR beta chains only, and without alpha or paired-chain data the features that could be detected were limited. According to a later analysis, parvovirus B19, influenza, CMV and Epstein-Barr virus appeared linked to several top co-occurrence clusters. Because HLA typing was missing for some donors at each locus, association tests included only the typed subset. The authors suggested that the approach could potentially be generalized to other disease states and immunological phenotypes. Three of the identified cytomegalovirus-associated TCR beta chains were confirmed in vitro to be specific for cytomegalovirus antigens. In a later analysis, HLA-associated TCR beta chains were found to be more clonally expanded and to have lower generation probabilities than equally common non-associated chains. In a later analysis, TCR association rates were found to vary across HLA loci, with the most associated TCRs seen for DRB1 alleles and the fewest for HLA-C alleles. Compared with the approximately 720-donor mean, donors in an Asian-associated ancestry cluster had fewer N-insertions in productive TCRs, according to a later genetic analysis. Broadly in line with IMGT annotations, most TCR beta V segments showed up in productive rearrangements about 87% or about 30% of the time in an earlier analysis of several hundred of the donors. The earlier analysis of a few hundred of the donors excluded roughly 17 rarely observed V segments, including chromosome 9 orphons, because counts were too low. The 87-base-pair reads could not distinguish some IMGT-functional V segments, including TRBV6-2 and TRBV6-3, so those segments were excluded. Most TCR sequences were observed very rarely across donors, whereas some public TCRs were present in many individuals. In a later analysis, around 15,000 TCR beta sequences were associated with specific HLA alleles at a false discovery rate of 0.05.

The CDR3 contains 14 residues, cysteine and phenylalanine counted. Here the CDR3 DNA is all that survives: 42 bases in frame from base 1. Trimming costs V 6 bases and J 0 bases, and their ends lie 11 bases apart. The germline V gene gives CDR1 as SNHLY and CDR2 as FYNNEI. In total, more than 500 healthy bone marrow donors made up the cohort. At the time of sampling, all cohort members were nominally healthy, though unrecorded immune exposures were likely present. The donor tested CMV seronegative and was one of the 352 seronegative cohort members. Every donor gave a peripheral blood sample, and the peripheral blood mononuclear cells from that sample were used for TCR beta sequencing. Genomic DNA was extracted from the blood cell samples with the Qiagen DNeasy Blood Extraction Kit. Regarding this clone: Its antigen is unknown. Base-call qualities are not available, and no considerably larger clone is one nucleotide away.

Libraries were constructed by the immunoSEQ multiplex PCR assay. A mixture of 60 forward primers for TCR Vbeta segments and 13 reverse primers for TCR Jbeta segments was used in the multiplex PCR. A multiplex PCR assay on genomic DNA amplified the CDR3 region of rearranged TCR beta genes. The amplified TCR beta libraries were sequenced on the Illumina HiSeq System as 87-base-pair reads. The authors processed their data as follows. In a later analysis, approximately 74 million unique TCR beta chains were counted across the 500 to 850 repertoires, and roughly 11 million of these chains were shared by at least two donors. A nearest-neighbor algorithm error-corrected the raw reads and collapsed the reads into unique sequences, merging closely related sequences to remove PCR and sequencing errors. Alignment of CDR3 sequences to IMGT reference sequences was used to assign V, D and J gene segments. Each retained sequence needed at least a six-nucleotide match to both a V gene segment and a J gene segment. Rearrangements were classified as productive when the CDR3 lacked stop codons and remained in frame with V and J, and all other rearrangements were classified as non-productive. Following IMGT convention, CDR3 was defined as the stretch from the second conserved V-encoded cysteine to the conserved J-encoded phenylalanine. The earlier analysis of about 590 of the donors excluded sequences that lacked an unambiguous match to a single V gene segment. An earlier analysis of several hundred of the donors called V segments functional above 56.7% productive rearrangements and segregating when the between-donor standard deviation exceeded 5%. A statistical classification framework was developed to diagnose cytomegalovirus status using the catalog of TCR beta chain sequences. In a later analysis, TCR nucleotide sequences were compared against IMGT/GENE-DB human TR gene sequences so that V and J genes could be assigned. A later analysis assigned CDR3 sequences and most-parsimonious VDJ recombination scenarios with the TCRdist pipeline. In a later analysis, every TCR beta chain was defined by the combination of its CDR3 amino acid sequence and its V-gene family, and reads without a unique V-gene family were dropped. In a later analysis, around 600 highly shared, low-generation-probability nucleotide sequences were removed to address suspected cross-contamination and a sequencing artifact. In a later analysis, a clonal expansion index was calculated for each public chain from normalized within-repertoire ranks of inferred template counts. Generation probabilities in a later analysis came from a VDJ recombination model fitted to out-of-frame rearrangements, and those results were checked against IGoR. A later analysis scored TCR-TCR, TCR-HLA and TCR-CMV co-occurrence with hypergeometric tests, applying a repertoire-size bias correction to TCR pairs. In a later analysis, false discovery rates were estimated by permuting HLA or CMV assignments 20 times. In a later analysis, co-occurring TCRs were grouped with DBSCAN, and TCRdist sequence similarity was added when clustering was performed within HLA-allele-positive subsets. For co-occurrence clustering, repertoires with fewer than 30,000 or more than 120,000 public chains were excluded, along with 5 or 6 repertoires with anomalous nucleotide sharing. In its TCRdb copy, this immuneACCESS table keeps in-frame sequences only and misses some clones. Where compared with another copy, unresolved V genes explain less than half of these, and the others have no known cause. The DNA was the basis for D and trimming; V, J and clone size are from that table. The table for this sample lists more than 200,000 clones; roughly 79% of them were counted only once. The top ten hold around 1.9% of the sample.

Sequenced input: PBMCs. This TCR was recovered from a male donor in good health and CMV-seronegative. The sequence is built from TRBV2 and TRBJ2-5, with the D gene uncertain. CDR3 reads: CASSVGPHQETQYF. The DNA sequence is given as TGTGCCAGCAGCGTCGGTCCCCACCAAGAGACCCAGTACTTC.